This T cell receptor beta chain was recorded in a study of OX40 agonist ivuxolimab in advanced cancers. At the level of the study: Patients assigned to dose escalation were diagnosed with hepatocellular carcinoma, melanoma, renal cell or head and neck cancer.

Profiled with immunoSEQ multiplex PCR; TCRdb holds only in-frame clones, not every one. The sample has roughly 76,000 clones, around four fifths seen once. As concerns this clone: What it binds is not known.

Overall study findings and caveats: The average count of expanded clones was higher among CD8+ T cells than among CD4+. Which antigen the expanded peripheral T cells recognized is unknown.

The CDR3 has 14 residues. With 3 bases removed from V and 2 bases from J, the gap between germline ends came to 14 bases. Germline V lookup: CDR1 GTSNPN, CDR2 SVGIG (reference sequence). Peripheral blood came from all dose cohorts at three timepoints. The chain combines TRBV30 with TRBJ2-7; D might be TRBD1 or TRBD2, each matching 6 bases. The clonotype originates from an adult with an advanced solid tumor such as melanoma, head and neck, liver or kidney cancer. The specimen was CD4+ or CD8+ T cells sorted from blood, collected in a trial of the OX40 agonist ivuxolimab. CDR3 protein: CAWRPLGGPYEQYF. The CDR3 region has the DNA TGTGCCTGGAGACCGCTTGGGGGGCCCTACGAGCAGTACTTC.